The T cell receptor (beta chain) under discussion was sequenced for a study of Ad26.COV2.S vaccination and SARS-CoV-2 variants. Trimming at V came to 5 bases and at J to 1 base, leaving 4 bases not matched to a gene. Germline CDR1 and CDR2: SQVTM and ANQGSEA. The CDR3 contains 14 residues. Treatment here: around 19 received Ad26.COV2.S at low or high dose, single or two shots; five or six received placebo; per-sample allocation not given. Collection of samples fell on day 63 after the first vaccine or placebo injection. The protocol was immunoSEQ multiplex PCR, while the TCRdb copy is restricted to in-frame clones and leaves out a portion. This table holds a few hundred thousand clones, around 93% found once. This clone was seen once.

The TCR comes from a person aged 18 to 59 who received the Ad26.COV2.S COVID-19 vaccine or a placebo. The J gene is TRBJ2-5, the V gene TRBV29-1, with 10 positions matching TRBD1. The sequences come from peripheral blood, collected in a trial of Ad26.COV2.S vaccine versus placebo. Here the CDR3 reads CSVTGTGVQETQYF. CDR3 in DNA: TGCAGCGTTACCGGGACAGGGGTCCAAGAGACCCAGTACTTC. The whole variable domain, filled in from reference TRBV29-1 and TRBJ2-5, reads SAVISQKPSRDICQRGTSLTIQCQVDSQVTMMFWYRQQPGQSLTLIATANQGSEATYESGFVIDKFPISRPNLTFSTLTVSNMSPEDSSIYLCSVTGTGVQETQYFGPGTRLLVL.